Shown below are 19 T cell receptor beta chains from a single sample sequenced in a study of T cells in Graves' hyperthyroidism and ophthalmopathy (dated by TCRdb to between 2018 and 2020). To prepare the library, multiplex PCR was applied. The instrument given in TCRdb is Illumina HiSeq 2000. The TCR beta CDR3 regions were amplified from the RNA transcripts. A first-round RT-PCR of the TCR CDR3 used the HTBI primer set with the Qiagen OneStep RT-PCR kit. TCRdb reran the public reads through fastp at Q25 and MiXCR, keeping productive beta chains. Each entry merges the rows of one CDR3 protein and shows their most common DNA and genes. In this sample the table shows under 750,000 distinct CDR3 sequences, about 19% of which occur a single time. Approximately 15% of the sample goes to the ten largest clones. The specimen sequenced was blood. The receptor source for this set is a woman aged 50 to 60 with Graves' hyperthyroidism that later progressed to Graves' ophthalmopathy.

The chain carries TRBV2 and TRBJ1-6, with 12 bases matching TRBD1. CDR3 length equals 15 residues. The V segment lost 8 bases and the J segment 6 bases; nucleotides outside the gene matches: 5. Looked up from germline, CDR1 is SNHLY and CDR2 is FYNNEI. The CDR3 protein is CASFGGQGANSPLHF. The DNA for the CDR3 is TGTGCCAGCTTTGGGGGACAGGGGGCTAATTCACCCCTCCACTTT. The full variable domain, with the rest looked up from reference TRBV2 and TRBJ1-6, is EPEVTQTPSHQVTQMGQEVILRCVPISNHLYFYWYRQILGQKVEFLVSFYNNEISEKSEIFDDQFSVERPDGSNFTLKIRSTKLEDSAMYFCASFGGQGANSPLHFGNGTRLTVT.

V gene TRBV6-6 combines with J gene TRBJ2-1, with D possibly TRBD1 on 6 matching bases. The germline V gene has CDR1 MNHNY and CDR2 SVGAGI (reference sequence). V shed 2 bases and J shed 8 bases, with 22 bases lying between them. There are 17 residues in the CDR3. The CDR3 is CASSYRLELQPGDEQFF. In nucleotides, the CDR3 is TGTGCCAGCAGTTACCGGCTAGAACTCCAGCCAGGGGATGAGCAGTTCTTC.

A word on this clonotype: A single base separates this from a much larger clone, so it may be a read error. J is TRBJ1-1 and V is TRBV12-3 or TRBV12-4; possible D gene TRBD1, 5 bases. This CDR3 spans 14 amino acids. The CDR3 DNA reads as TGTGCCGGCAGTCACCGCCAGGGCGGTACTGAAGCTTTCTTT. The encoded protein is CAGSHRQGGTEAFF.

This clonotype was recorded many times. V and J are TRBV12-5 and TRBJ1-2; D unclear. Germline values: CDR1 LGHNT, CDR2 FRNRAP. The CDR3 totals 12 residues. Trimming took off 7 bases at V and 6 bases at J, with 12 bases between the two ends. The CDR3 DNA reads TGTGCTAGTGCTGACACCGGGCATGGCTACACCTTC. Its translation: CASADTGHGYTF.

The genes are TRBV5-4 and TRBJ2-4; 8 bases agree with TRBD2. V lost 3 bases, J lost 7 bases, and 9 bases stayed unmatched. CDR1 is SGHNT and CDR2 is YYREEE in the germline V gene (reference sequence). This CDR3 is 15 amino acids long. The CDR3 DNA is TGTGCCAGCAGCTCCGCCGGGACTAGTGCTAACATTCAGTACTTC. This codes for CASSSAGTSANIQYF.

This chain links TRBV10-2 with TRBJ1-1; a weak D match, TRBD1 (5 bases). Trimming removed 6 bases from V and 8 bases from J, with 19 bases in between. This CDR3 region has 14 residues. Germline CDR1 WSHSY, CDR2 SAAADI. The CDR3 loop reads CASSAPGPFGEAFF. CDR3 nucleotides: TGCGCCAGCAGCGCACCGGGACCCTTCGGAGAAGCTTTCTTT.

The chain links TRBV7-4 to TRBJ1-2; perhaps TRBD1 as D (5 bases). Germline V gives CDR1 SGHVT, CDR2 SQSDAQ. This CDR3 is built from 16 residues. V lost 2 bases and J 3 bases, leaving 16 bases between the germline ends. CDR3: CASSLILGVGYYGYTF. CDR3 coding DNA: TGTGCCAGCAGCTTAATTTTGGGGGTAGGGTACTATGGCTACACCTTC.

This clonotype was seen ten or more times. This chain connects TRBV7-9 to TRBJ1-6, with D unresolved. V was pared by 5 bases and J by 5 bases, with 13 bases between. The CDR3 length is 15 residues. In germline, CDR1 is SEHNR, CDR2 FQNEAQ (reference sequence). CDR3 coding DNA: TGTGCCAGCAGCCCCGAAGGACGGAATAATTCACCCCTCCACTTT. This codes for CASSPEGRNNSPLHF.

The chain recombines TRBV7-2 with TRBJ1-4; 7 bases align to TRBD1. The CDR3 has 15 residues. Germline CDR1 SGHTA, CDR2 FQGNSA. The V segment lost 1 base and the J segment 5 bases; nucleotides outside the gene matches: 4. The CDR3: CASSLETGFNEKLFF. The CDR3 DNA sequence: TGTGCCAGCAGCTTAGAGACAGGGTTCAATGAAAAACTGTTTTTT.

This clonotype has just a few counts. The chain joins TRBV20-1 to TRBJ2-7; weak D call: TRBD1 (6 bases). Trimming took 4 bases from V and 0 from J, leaving 13 bases between them. Per the germline V gene, CDR1 is DFQATT and CDR2 is SNEGSKA (reference sequence). The CDR3 is 14 amino acids. Here the CDR3 DNA reads TGCAGTGCTACCTACAGGGAGAGCTCCTACGAGCAGTACTTC. It translates to CSATYRESSYEQYF.

With respect to this clonotype: Germline and junction disagree at one end, which may indicate a read error. The chain links TRBV7-7 to TRBJ2-6, with D tentatively TRBD1 (6 bases). There are 20 residues in the CDR3. Germline values: CDR1 SSHAT, CDR2 FNYEAQ (reference sequence). The CDR3: CASSLGAAQGSFSGANVLTF. CDR3 bases: TGTGCTAGCAGCTTGGGGGCGGCTCAGGGGTCGTTCTCTGGGGCCAACGTCCTGACTTTC.

This clonotype was recorded at least ten times. The rearrangement joins TRBV12-3 or TRBV12-4 to TRBJ2-6; 10 bases line up with TRBD1. CDR3 length equals 21 residues. V lost 1 base, J lost 3 bases, and 15 bases stayed unmatched. The CDR3, as DNA: TGTGCCAGCAGTTTAGAGGGACAGGGGTCCCTCCTCTTTTTTGGGGCCAACGTCCTGACTTTC. This gives the protein CASSLEGQGSLLFFGANVLTF.

There are a few counts of this clonotype. The V call is TRBV12-3 or TRBV12-4, the J call TRBJ1-1, with 7 bases aligning to TRBD1. The CDR3 consists of 15 residues. Trimming removed 10 bases from V and 0 bases from J; junction bases left unmatched: 11. This CDR3 reads CATKQETGMNTEAFF. CDR3 in DNA: TGTGCCACCAAACAAGAGACAGGGATGAACACTGAAGCTTTCTTT.

The V call is TRBV28, the J call TRBJ2-3, with D tentatively TRBD2 (5 bases). V was cut by 2 bases and J by 2 bases, with 11 bases left in between. The germline V gene has CDR1 MDHEN and CDR2 SYDVKM. The CDR3 covers 15 residues. CDR3 sequence: CASSLMAGLTDTQYF. In DNA form, the CDR3 reads TGTGCCAGCAGTTTAATGGCGGGCCTCACAGATACGCAGTATTTT.

This clonotype was detected many times. This sequence joins TRBV20-1 and TRBJ2-7; D may be TRBD1 (5 bases). The V gene's germline CDR1 is DFQATT and CDR2 SNEGSKA (reference sequence). V shed 2 bases and J shed 1 base, with 12 bases lying between them. The CDR3 totals 14 residues. CDR3 coding DNA: TGCAGTGCTAGAATGATTGCAGGGTCCTACGAGCAGTACTTC. Amino acids: CSARMIAGSYEQYF.

The rearrangement joins TRBV10-2 to TRBJ2-7, with TRBD1 as a possible D gene (5 bases). The CDR3 length is 15 residues. Per germline, CDR1 WSHSY and CDR2 SAAADI. Trimming pared 8 bases from V and 0 bases from J, leaving 17 bases between. The DNA for the CDR3 is TGCGCCAGCCTCGAGCAGGGCCTGAGCTCCTACGAGCAGTACTTC. As protein: CASLEQGLSSYEQYF.

This chain joins TRBV15 and TRBJ2-3; 14 nucleotides match TRBD2. Trimming removed 8 bases from V and 0 bases from J; junction bases left unmatched: 22. The CDR3 sequence is 22 residues long. Germline assignment: CDR1 LNHNV and CDR2 YYDKDF (reference sequence). The CDR3 region is CATGNMRWTSGGRFTSTDTQYF. CDR3 bases: TGTGCCACCGGAAACATGAGATGGACTAGCGGGGGGCGATTCACTAGCACAGATACGCAGTATTTT.

This clonotype occurred many times. This rearrangement joins TRBV6-1 to TRBJ2-3; possibly TRBD1 or TRBD2 for D (5 bases each). CDR3 length equals 17 residues. CDR1 is MNHNS, CDR2 SASEGT, per germline. The V end was cut by 5 bases, the J end by 1 base, with 19 bases between. CDR3 protein: CASSSPRGRGGTDTQYF. CDR3 in DNA: TGTGCCAGCAGTTCCCCCCGAGGGCGAGGGGGCACAGATACGCAGTATTTT.

This clonotype appeared a few times. V and J are TRBV3-1 and TRBJ2-5; 10 nucleotides match TRBD1. The CDR3 is 15 residues long. With V trimmed by 3 bases and J by 3 bases, 4 bases remained unmatched. Germline V gene lookup returns CDR1 LGHDT and CDR2 YNNKEL (reference sequence). The CDR3 nucleotides read TGTGCCAGCAGCCACCCGGGACAGGGGAAAGAGACCCAGTACTTC. This gives the protein CASSHPGQGKETQYF.